Each of the 4 T cell receptor beta chains below was sequenced from the same sample in a study of blood T cell repertoires in COVID-19. The data were produced by immunoSEQ multiplex PCR, yet TCRdb's version contains in-frame clones alone and is incomplete. The sample holds around 130,000 clones; 80% to 85% are singletons and the top ten take over 1.1%. Source material: peripheral blood. These TCRs come from a man between 60 and 75 years old with acute or convalescent COVID-19.

V gene TRBV10-3 combines with J gene TRBJ2-5; 12 positions match TRBD1. Trimming took 4 bases from V and 4 from J; bases not matched to a gene: 13. Germline assignment: CDR1 ENHRY and CDR2 SYGVKD. This CDR3 is built from 18 residues. CDR3 protein: CAISVDGPGTGGVETQYF. DNA of the CDR3: TGTGCCATCAGTGTGGATGGCCCGGGGACAGGGGGCGTAGAGACCCAGTACTTC.

The chain joins TRBV5-1 to TRBJ2-1, with D unresolved. From germline, CDR1 is SGHRS and CDR2 YFSETQ. CDR3 size: 14 residues. Trimming removed 1 base at V and 4 bases at J, with 9 bases between. The CDR3 DNA is TGCGCCAGCAGCTTGTCAACGGTTTACAATGAGCAGTTCTTC. It encodes CASSLSTVYNEQFF.

The chain joins TRBV19 to TRBJ1-5; TRBD1 might be the D (6 bases). This CDR3 has 18 residues. The ends were cut back, 4 bases at V and 0 bases at J, with 19 bases in the middle. Germline V gene sequence: CDR1 LNHDA, CDR2 SQIVND (reference sequence). The CDR3 loop reads CASSKAQGTPYSNQPQHF. The CDR3 coding sequence is TGTGCCAGTAGTAAAGCGCAGGGGACACCTTATAGCAATCAGCCCCAGCATTTT.

The rearrangement joins TRBV12-3 or TRBV12-4 to TRBJ2-1; D is undetermined. This CDR3 has 12 residues. Trimming removed 2 bases from V and 16 bases from J, with 15 bases in between. CDR3 protein: CASSLQQVHPFF. The DNA of the CDR3 is TGTGCCAGCAGTTTACAGCAGGTCCATCCATTCTTC.